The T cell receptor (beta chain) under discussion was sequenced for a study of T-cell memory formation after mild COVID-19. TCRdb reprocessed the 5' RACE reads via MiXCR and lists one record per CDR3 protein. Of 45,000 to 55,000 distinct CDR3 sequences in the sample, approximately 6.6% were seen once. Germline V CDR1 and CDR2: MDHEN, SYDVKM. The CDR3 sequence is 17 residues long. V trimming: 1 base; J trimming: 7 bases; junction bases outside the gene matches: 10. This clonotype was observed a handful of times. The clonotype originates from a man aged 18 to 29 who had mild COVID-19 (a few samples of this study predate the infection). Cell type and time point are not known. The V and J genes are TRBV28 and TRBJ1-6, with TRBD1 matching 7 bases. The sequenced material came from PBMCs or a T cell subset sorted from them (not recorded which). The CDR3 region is CASSLSQGVGGNSPLHF. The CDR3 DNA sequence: TGTGCCAGCAGTTTATCCCAGGGGGTAGGGGGGAATTCACCCCTCCACTTT.